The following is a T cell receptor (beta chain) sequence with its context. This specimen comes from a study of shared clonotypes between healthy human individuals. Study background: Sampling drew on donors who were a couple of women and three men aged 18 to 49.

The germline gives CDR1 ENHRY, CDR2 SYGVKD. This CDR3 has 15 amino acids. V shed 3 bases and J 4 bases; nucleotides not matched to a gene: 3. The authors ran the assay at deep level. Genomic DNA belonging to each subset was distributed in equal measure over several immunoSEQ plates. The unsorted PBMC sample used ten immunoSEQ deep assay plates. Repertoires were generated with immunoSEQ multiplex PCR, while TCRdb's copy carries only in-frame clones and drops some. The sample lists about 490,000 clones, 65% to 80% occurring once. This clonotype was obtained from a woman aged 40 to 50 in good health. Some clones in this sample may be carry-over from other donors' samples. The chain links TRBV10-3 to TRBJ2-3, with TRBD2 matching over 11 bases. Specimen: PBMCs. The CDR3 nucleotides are TGTGCCATCAGTGATGGACTAGCGGGTGCAGATACGCAGTATTTT. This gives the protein CAISDGLAGADTQYF.